This T cell receptor beta chain was found in a study of technical replicates of blood from several donors. Sequencing used immunoSEQ multiplex PCR; TCRdb keeps in-frame clones, though not all of them. The sample lists approximately 49,000 clones; around nine tenths were seen once. V was clipped by 0 bases and J by 7 bases, with 9 bases between them. The V gene's germline CDR1 is SGHTA and CDR2 FQGNSA. CDR3 size: 14 residues. The clonotype originates from a human donor in good health. Some clones in this sample may be carry-over from other donors' samples. V usage is TRBV7-2 and J usage is TRBJ2-2, with D perhaps matching TRBD2 (6 bases). Material for sequencing was PBMCs. The CDR3 DNA reads TGTGCCAGCAGCTTAGCGGGAGGATTCGGGGAGCTGTTTTTT. This translates into CASSLAGGFGELFF.